One and the same sample provided the 15 T cell receptor beta chains below, sequenced in a study of human T cells and chemical hapten exposure. A single record per CDR3 protein comes from TCRdb applying MiXCR to the RACE reads. This table holds around 190,000 distinct CDR3 sequences, approximately 20% found once. Time point of the sample: patch test 1, 2 weeks after DPC sensitization. Treatment indicated: therapeutic diphenylcyclopropenone sensitization with weekly scalp DPC. The starting material was whole blood, obtained in connection with sensitization to the hapten diphenylcyclopropenone (DPC). Receptors were obtained from a woman aged 45 to 65 with alopecia areata. Some clones in this sample may be carry-over from other donors' samples.

The chain is built from TRBV7-9 and TRBJ1-2; the D is unclear. The germline V gene has CDR1 SEHNR and CDR2 FQNEAQ (reference sequence). The CDR3 is made up of 12 amino acids. Trimming took 8 bases from V and 7 from J, leaving 14 bases between them. The CDR3 region has the DNA TGTGCCAGCCCCGAGGGTTTCGGTGGCTACACCTTC. Translation: CASPEGFGGYTF.

This clonotype has more than one count but fewer than ten. The rearrangement uses TRBV11-2 and TRBJ2-3; D remains ambiguous. Trimming took 1 base from V and 2 from J, leaving 10 bases between them. Germline loops: CDR1 SGHAT, CDR2 FQNNGV. The length of the CDR3 is 15 residues. CDR3 sequence reads: CASSLVVYPTDTQYF. CDR3 DNA: TGTGCCAGCAGCTTAGTGGTCTACCCCACAGATACGCAGTATTTT.

This clonotype was detected a few times. This chain connects TRBV7-7 to TRBJ2-5; TRBD2 might be the D (6 bases). This CDR3 is 16 amino acids long. Germline CDR1 reads SSHAT; CDR2 reads FNYEAQ (reference sequence). The V and J ends lost 1 base and 4 bases respectively, with 16 bases between them. CDR3: CASSLDGLASGETQYF. In DNA form, the CDR3 reads TGTGCCAGCAGCTTAGATGGCCTAGCGTCAGGAGAGACCCAGTACTTC.

This clonotype has more than one count but fewer than ten. The chain is built from TRBV3-1 and TRBJ2-7; no reliable D call. The germline V gene encodes CDR1 LGHDT and CDR2 YNNKEL (reference sequence). V was shortened by 1 base and J by 2 bases, with 3 bases between the two germline ends. The CDR3 is 12 residues long. DNA for the CDR3: TGTGCCAGCAGCCAAGCAACCTACGAGCAGTACTTC. Amino acid sequence: CASSQATYEQYF.

This clonotype was recorded a few times. The chain carries TRBV29-1 and TRBJ2-4; 8 bases are a match to TRBD1. The CDR3 extends over 13 amino acids. Germline CDR1 and CDR2: SQVTM and ANQGSEA. The V segment lost 7 bases and the J segment 5 bases; nucleotides outside the gene matches: 7. CDR3 nucleotide sequence: TGCAGCGGCCGGGACAGGTCGCAAAACATTCAGTACTTC. This sequence encodes CSGRDRSQNIQYF.

The J gene is TRBJ1-5, the V gene TRBV5-6; D perhaps matches TRBD1 (5 bases). From germline, CDR1 is SGHDT and CDR2 YYEEEE. V lost 0 bases and J lost 5, with 12 bases in between. This CDR3 has 15 amino acids. The DNA of the CDR3 is TGTGCCAGCAGCTTGGGCCAGGGTGTCGATCAGCCCCAGCATTTT. Protein sequence: CASSLGQGVDQPQHF.

This clonotype has just a few counts. The chain couples TRBV6-2 or TRBV6-3 to TRBJ2-3; TRBD2 matches 10 bases. The length of the CDR3 is 17 residues. Germline V lookup: CDR1 MNHEY, CDR2 SVGEGT. The ends lost 2 bases at V and 3 bases at J; junction bases unmatched: 8. CDR3 nucleotides: TGTGCCAGCAGTTACGCGATAGCGGGAGGAGGGACAGATACGCAGTATTTT. This codes for CASSYAIAGGGTDTQYF.

V and J are TRBV9 and TRBJ2-1; D may match TRBD1 or TRBD2 (5 bases each). Trimming removed 3 bases at V and 2 bases at J, with 12 bases between. Germline loops: CDR1 SGDLS, CDR2 YYNGEE. The CDR3 length is 15 residues. In DNA form, the CDR3 reads TGTGCCAGCAGCGGGCAACTAGGGGCCTACAATGAGCAGTTCTTC. Its protein product is CASSGQLGAYNEQFF.

This clonotype was found a few times. This CDR3 is CSARTSGNYEQYF. The CDR3 DNA follows: TGCAGTGCTCGGACTAGCGGAAACTACGAGCAGTACTTC. This chain uses TRBV20-1 with TRBJ2-7; TRBD2 matches at 10 bases. The CDR3 runs to 13 residues. The V gene end was trimmed by 5 bases and the J gene end by 3 bases; junction bases not matched to a gene: 4. Germline CDR1 is DFQATT and CDR2 is SNEGSKA (reference sequence).

The chain is built from TRBV29-1 and TRBJ1-2; D is ambiguous. Trimming left V 3 bases short and J 6 bases short, with 5 bases between. CDR1 and CDR2 from the germline V gene are SQVTM and ANQGSEA. CDR3 size: 10 residues. CDR3 bases: TGCAGCGTTGATAAGGATGGCTACACCTTC. Amino acid sequence: CSVDKDGYTF. Using reference TRBV29-1 and TRBJ1-2 for the parts outside the CDR3, the full variable domain is SAVISQKPSRDICQRGTSLTIQCQVDSQVTMMFWYRQQPGQSLTLIATANQGSEATYESGFVIDKFPISRPNLTFSTLTVSNMSPEDSSIYLCSVDKDGYTFGSGTRLTVV.

The chain carries TRBV3-1 and TRBJ2-7; unclear D gene. This CDR3 spans 16 amino acids. From germline, CDR1 is LGHDT and CDR2 YNNKEL (reference sequence). V was clipped by 2 bases and J by 4 bases, with 18 bases between them. CDR3 in amino acids: CASSQSSGAGSYEQYF. DNA for the CDR3: TGTGCCAGCAGCCAATCGAGTGGTGCCGGATCATACGAGCAGTACTTC.

This sequence joins TRBV2 and TRBJ1-3; D gene unclear. Trimming left V 4 bases short and J 0 bases short, with 13 bases between. This CDR3 has 16 residues. Germline V lookup: CDR1 SNHLY, CDR2 FYNNEI. CDR3 nucleotides: TGTGCCAGCAGTGTGTTTCAGAGGCTCTCTGGAAACACCATATATTTT. This encodes CASSVFQRLSGNTIYF.

This clonotype was seen ten or more times. This chain links TRBV10-3 with TRBJ2-3; 11 nucleotides agree with TRBD2. The CDR3 is 15 amino acids. In germline, CDR1 is ENHRY, CDR2 SYGVKD. V lost 3 bases and J lost 5; bases outside the gene matches: 4. The CDR3 sequence is CAISDLAGGGDTQYF. DNA of the CDR3: TGTGCCATCAGTGATCTAGCGGGAGGTGGAGATACGCAGTATTTT.

This clonotype occurred once. J is TRBJ2-7 and V is TRBV20-1, with 9 bases that match TRBD2. The ends lost 5 bases at V and 1 base at J; junction bases unmatched: 9. Looked up from germline, CDR1 is DFQATT and CDR2 is SNEGSKA (reference sequence). The CDR3 length is 15 residues. CDR3 region: CSAHPPSGVSYEQYF. Written as DNA, the CDR3 is TGCAGTGCTCACCCCCCTAGCGGGGTTTCCTACGAGCAGTACTTC.

The chain combines TRBV5-6 with TRBJ1-1; unclear D gene. This CDR3 contains 14 residues. The germline V and J ends were trimmed by 1 base and 6 bases, with 13 bases remaining between them. Germline loops: CDR1 SGHDT, CDR2 YYEEEE. The CDR3 DNA sequence: TGTGCCAGCAGCTTGTCCCACTTATCGGCTGAAGCTTTCTTT. Translation gives CASSLSHLSAEAFF.